A single sample is the source of the 16 T cell receptor beta chains below, sequenced in a study of T cell repertoires in cytomegalovirus infection. Using its own MiXCR run on the reads, TCRdb lists one record per CDR3 protein. The table shows approximately 100,000 distinct CDR3 sequences, with roughly 40% occurring only once. Antigen specificity for these receptors is unknown. The material was CD8+ T cells from cultured PBMCs, obtained from culture after CMV antigen stimulation. The receptors derive from a human donor in good health (CMV status not recorded). Some clones in this sample may be carry-over from other donors' samples.

The gene calls are TRBV7-6 and TRBJ2-2; 8 positions agree with TRBD1. The CDR3 consists of 15 residues. With 4 bases clipped from V and 4 bases from J, the junction kept 5 bases outside the gene matches. Germline V gene data show CDR1 as SGHVS and CDR2 as FNYEAQ. The CDR3 region is CASSYPQGGTGELFF. Written as DNA, the CDR3 is TGTGCCAGCAGCTACCCACAGGGGGGCACCGGGGAGCTGTTTTTT. Full variable domain (rest looked up from reference TRBV7-6 and TRBJ2-2): GAGVSQSPRYKVTKRGQDVALRCDPISGHVSLYWYRQALGQGPEFLTYFNYEAQQDKSGLPNDRFSAERPEGSISTLTIQRTEQRDSAMYRCASSYPQGGTGELFFGEGSRLTVL.

A few counts support this clonotype. The chain links TRBV2 to TRBJ2-1; weak D call: TRBD2 (6 bases). The CDR3 runs to 15 residues. The V and J ends lost 7 bases and 7 bases respectively, with 20 bases between them. Germline V gives CDR1 SNHLY, CDR2 FYNNEI. Here the CDR3 reads CASIESPGERNEQFF. CDR3 DNA: TGTGCCAGCATAGAAAGCCCGGGGGAAAGGAATGAGCAGTTCTTC.

The table lists this clonotype with a few counts. V usage is TRBV7-8 and J usage is TRBJ1-1; D is unresolved. In germline, CDR1 is SGHVS, CDR2 FQNEAQ. V shed 7 bases and J shed 1 base, with 16 bases lying between them. The CDR3 has 15 residues. CDR3 sequence (DNA): TGTGCCAGCACCCTAGTCGCCAGTGCGAACACTGAAGCTTTCTTT. This gives the protein CASTLVASANTEAFF. Drawing the rest from reference TRBV7-8 and TRBJ1-1, the complete variable domain is GAGVSQSPRYKVAKRGQDVALRCDPISGHVSLFWYQQALGQGPEFLTYFQNEAQLDKSGLPSDRFFAERPEGSVSTLKIQRTQQEDSAVYLCASTLVASANTEAFFGQGTRLTVV.

The rearrangement joins TRBV19 to TRBJ2-1, with 9 bases that match TRBD2. Losses at the gene ends were 3 bases for V and 3 bases for J; bases not matched to a gene: 3. Germline CDR1 and CDR2: LNHDA and SQIVND (reference sequence). This CDR3 is built from 15 residues. CDR3 region: CASSIGAGGYNEQFF. CDR3 nucleotides: TGTGCCAGTAGTATTGGAGCGGGGGGCTACAATGAGCAGTTCTTC.

A few counts support this clonotype. The J gene is TRBJ2-3, the V gene TRBV6-1; the D is unclear. Germline lookup yields CDR1 MNHNS and CDR2 SASEGT. The germline V and J ends were trimmed by 5 bases and 5 bases, with 11 bases remaining between them. This CDR3 region has 13 residues. CDR3 in amino acids: CASSRPGKDTQYF. CDR3 sequence (DNA): TGTGCCAGCAGTCGGCCTGGGAAAGATACGCAGTATTTT.

This clonotype was observed a few times. CDR3 sequence reads: CASSLGAQGRTEAFF. The CDR3, as DNA: TGTGCCAGCAGCTTAGGAGCCCAGGGACGCACTGAAGCTTTCTTT. The rearrangement joins TRBV7-2 to TRBJ1-1; D might be TRBD1 (5 bases). Germline V gene sequence: CDR1 SGHTA, CDR2 FQGNSA. The V end was cut by 1 base, the J end by 4 bases, with 13 bases between. CDR3 length: 15 residues.

The table lists this clonotype with a few counts. V and J are TRBV7-9 and TRBJ1-6; no firm D call. The germline gives CDR1 SEHNR, CDR2 FQNEAQ (reference sequence). The CDR3 runs 16 residues. V was clipped by 3 bases and J by 1 base, with 10 bases between them. The CDR3 sequence is CASSFGVGSYNSPLHF. CDR3 nucleotides: TGTGCCAGCAGCTTCGGTGTTGGGTCCTATAATTCACCCCTCCACTTT.

CDR3 DNA: TGTGCCAGTAGCACGGACAGAGGGCAGCCCCAGCATTTT. It codes for CASSTDRGQPQHF. The rearrangement links TRBV19 to TRBJ1-5, with D possibly being TRBD1 (6 bases). Germline V lookup: CDR1 LNHDA, CDR2 SQIVND (reference sequence). This CDR3 region has 13 residues. V was shortened by 6 bases and J by 7 bases, with 13 bases between the two germline ends.

V and J are TRBV7-9 and TRBJ2-2, with a possible D match to TRBD1 (6 bases). V was shortened by 3 bases and J by 2 bases, with 10 bases between the two germline ends. The CDR3 spans 15 residues. Germline V gene lookup returns CDR1 SEHNR and CDR2 FQNEAQ (reference sequence). CDR3 sequence (DNA): TGTGCCAGCAGCTTCCAGGGGTTAAACACCGGGGAGCTGTTTTTT. As protein: CASSFQGLNTGELFF.

The gene calls are TRBV7-2 and TRBJ2-1; 11 nucleotides align to TRBD2. The ends lost 1 base at V and 4 bases at J; junction bases unmatched: 6. There are 17 residues in the CDR3. The germline CDR1 and CDR2 sequences are SGHTA and FQGNSA. The CDR3 sequence: CASSLGSLAGGYNEQFF. The CDR3 coding sequence is TGTGCCAGCAGCTTAGGATCATTAGCGGGGGGGTACAATGAGCAGTTCTTC.

About this clonotype itself: This could be a read error, since a much larger clone is one nucleotide away. This chain joins TRBV7-8 and TRBJ2-7, with D possibly being TRBD1 (6 bases). The CDR3 consists of 13 residues. Germline values: CDR1 SGHVS, CDR2 FQNEAQ. CDR3 loop: CVSSTDRSYEQYF. CDR3 coding DNA: TGTGTCAGCAGCACGGACAGATCCTACGAGCAGTACTTC.

The table lists this clonotype with many counts. The chain has TRBV7-8 and TRBJ2-1; D uncertain. V shed 8 bases and J shed 1 base, with 6 bases lying between them. CDR1 SGHVS and CDR2 FQNEAQ come from the germline V gene. This CDR3 comprises 12 residues. The DNA for the CDR3 is TGTGCCAGCTTTTATTCCTACAATGAGCAGTTCTTC. This encodes CASFYSYNEQFF.

The rearrangement joins TRBV6-5 to TRBJ1-5; TRBD1 agrees at 9 bases. Germline V gene data show CDR1 as MNHEY and CDR2 as SVGAGI. With 10 bases clipped from V and 2 bases from J, the junction kept 18 bases outside the gene matches. There are 18 residues in the CDR3. The CDR3 coding sequence is TGTGCCACCACCCGGGACAGGGCCGCTCTAGAGGGCAATCAGCCCCAGCATTTT. This translates into CATTRDRAALEGNQPQHF.

The J gene is TRBJ2-7, the V gene TRBV4-1, with TRBD1 matching 9 bases. CDR3 length equals 15 residues. Germline CDR1 and CDR2: MGHRA and YSYEKL. Trimming removed 6 bases from V and 4 bases from J; junction bases left unmatched: 10. This chain's CDR3 is CASSYAGTGIYEQYF. In DNA form, the CDR3 reads TGCGCCAGCAGTTACGCCGGGACAGGGATTTACGAGCAGTACTTC.

This chain uses TRBV11-2 with TRBJ2-1, with D tentatively TRBD1 or TRBD2 (6 bases each). CDR3 length: 17 residues. With 2 bases removed from V and 5 bases from J, the gap between germline ends came to 19 bases. Germline CDR1 is SGHAT and CDR2 is FQNNGV. The CDR3 nucleotides are TGTGCCAGCAGCTTAAGTCCTGTGGAAAGGGGGGACAATGAGCAGTTCTTC. It codes for CASSLSPVERGDNEQFF.

In this sample, this clonotype turned up once. The chain couples TRBV7-4 to TRBJ2-2; either TRBD1 or TRBD2 may fit D (5 bases each). The V and J ends lost 7 bases and 6 bases respectively, with 9 bases between them. This CDR3 is built from 12 residues. The germline V gene has CDR1 SGHVT and CDR2 SQSDAQ. The CDR3, as DNA: TGTGCCAGCATCGAGGGGCCCGGGGAGCTGTTTTTT. Translated, it gives CASIEGPGELFF.